This is a list of T cell receptor beta chains from one sample in a study of control samples from healthy donors and cancer patients. Here immunoSEQ multiplex PCR was the method, and the copy in TCRdb shows in-frame clones only, minus some. The sample consists of around 190,000 clones, more than 80% of them appearing once. Sequencing was done on a sample of blood. All receptors come from a man aged 25-40 years in good health. Each CDR3 is given with its conserved first and last residue. A D gene is named only where the DNA matches it firmly. Expanded clones are given a class, and other clones once, few, many or no size at all.

-,TRBJ2-5,TRBD2,TRBV19,TGTGCCAGTTGCGACGGGAGGGCGAAAGAGACCCAGTACTTC,CASCDGRAKETQYF
once,TRBJ2-2,-,TRBV12-3/TRBV12-4,TGTGCCAGCAGTTTCAGAGGTTTCAGGGAGCTGTTTTTT,CASSFRGFRELFF
-,TRBJ1-5,-,TRBV7-8,TGTGCCAGCAGCTTAGCGAGGGGGGAGGGTTTAATGTTTCCCCAGCATTTT,CASSLARGEGLMFPQHF
-,TRBJ1-2,TRBD1,TRBV6-2/TRBV6-3,TGTGCCAGCAGTTACATCCGGGACAGGGGGCCTGTTGGCTATGGCTACACCTTC,CASSYIRDRGPVGYGYTF
-,TRBJ2-1,-,TRBV28,TGTGCCAGCAGCCCAAGGGACCGCTTCCCCAATGAGCAGTTCTTC,CASSPRDRFPNEQFF
-,TRBJ1-2,TRBD1,TRBV27,TGTGCCAGCAGTTTAAATAGGGGGCAAGACTATGGCTACACCTTC,CASSLNRGQDYGYTF
-,TRBJ1-1,-,TRBV6-2/TRBV6-3,TGTGCCAGCAGTTACCACCCTAATGGCGGCACTGAAGCTTTCTTT,CASSYHPNGGTEAFF
-,TRBJ1-2,-,TRBV5-4,TGTGCCGGACAGAACAACTATGGCTACACCTTC,CAGQNNYGYTF
-,TRBJ1-1,-,TRBV19,TGTGCCAGTAGTATAGATGATCGGGAGATGAACACTGAAGCTTTCTTT,CASSIDDREMNTEAFF
-,TRBJ1-1,-,TRBV6-2/TRBV6-3,TGTGCCAGCAGTTACTCGGGGGCAGAGCGGGCTTTCTTT,CASSYSGAERAFF
-,TRBJ2-7,TRBD2,TRBV6-1,TGTGCCAGCAGTGAAGTAGCTAGCGGTTTCTACGAGCAGTACTTC,CASSEVASGFYEQYF
-,TRBJ1-1,TRBD1,TRBV19,TGTGCCAGTAGTATAGGCGGACAGGAGAACACTGAAGCTTTCTTT,CASSIGGQENTEAFF
-,TRBJ1-1,-,TRBV19,TGTGCCACCCGGCTTGGGTACACTGAAGCTTTCTTT,CATRLGYTEAFF
-,TRBJ2-7,TRBD2,TRBV19,TGTGCCAGTAGTATCAGCGCGGGAGGCTCCTACGAGCAGTACTTC,CASSISAGGSYEQYF
-,TRBJ1-3,TRBD1,TRBV5-8,TGTGCCAGCAGCCGGGGACAGGGCCGCTGGAACACCATATATTTT,CASSRGQGRWNTIYF
-,TRBJ1-5,-,TRBV12-3/TRBV12-4,TGTGCCAGCAGGGTTGGGAATCAGCCCCAGCATTTT,CASRVGNQPQHF
-,TRBJ2-3,-,TRBV11-2,TGTGCCAGCAGCCTTCCGAGAGAGGGGAAGGGAACTAGCACAGATACGCAGTATTTT,CASSLPREGKGTSTDTQYF
-,TRBJ2-7,-,TRBV6-1,TGTGCCAGCAGTGACAGCTACGAGCAGTACTTC,CASSDSYEQYF
-,TRBJ2-2,-,TRBV3-1/TRBV3-2,TGTGCCAGCAGCCAAGTGTCGGGTCCCGGGGAGCTGTTTTTT,CASSQVSGPGELFF
-,TRBJ2-1,TRBD2,TRBV9,TGTGCCAGCAGTGTTAGCGGGGGGGACAATGAGCAGTTCTTC,CASSVSGGDNEQFF
-,TRBJ1-1,-,TRBV11-2,TGTGCCAGCGGATGGTGGGGAATGACTGAAGCTTTCTTT,CASGWWGMTEAFF
-,TRBJ2-3,-,TRBV20-1,TGCAGTGCTCGGTCCCTAGATACGCAGTATTTT,CSARSLDTQYF
few,TRBJ2-1,-,TRBV24-1,TGTGCCACCAGTGATTTGCAGAGGGACTACAATGAGCAGTTCTTC,CATSDLQRDYNEQFF
-,TRBJ1-3,-,TRBV10-3,TGTGCCATCAGTGATGCACAAAGTCCTGGAAACACCATATATTTT,CAISDAQSPGNTIYF
few,TRBJ1-3,-,TRBV6-5,TGTGCCAGCAGACCTCAGGGGAATTTAAACACCATATATTTT,CASRPQGNLNTIYF
-,TRBJ1-4,TRBD1,TRBV9,TGTGCCAGCAGCACGCTCGGGACAGGGGGTGAAAAACTGTTTTTT,CASSTLGTGGEKLFF
-,TRBJ2-3,TRBD1,TRBV24-1,TGTGCCACCAGTGATTACCGGGACAGGGGAGATACGCAGTATTTT,CATSDYRDRGDTQYF
once,TRBJ2-5,TRBD2,TRBV7-9,TGTGCCAGCAGCATCCGGGACTATCGTAGCGACCAAGAGACCCAGTACTTC,CASSIRDYRSDQETQYF
-,TRBJ1-1,-,TRBV6-5,TGTGCCAGCAGTTACGGCTGGGGCGTAGGAGGTGAAGCTTTCTTT,CASSYGWGVGGEAFF
few,TRBJ2-5,-,TRBV6-2/TRBV6-3,TGTGCCAGCAGCTACTCTAGGCCCCCAGAGACCCAGTACTTC,CASSYSRPPETQYF
-,TRBJ2-7,TRBD1,TRBV6-5,TGTGCCAGCAGTCGGGGACAGGGGAACGAGCAGTACTTC,CASSRGQGNEQYF
once,TRBJ2-5,-,TRBV3-1/TRBV3-2,TGTGCCAGCAGCCATAGCGGAGAGGGACAAGAGACCCAGTACTTC,CASSHSGEGQETQYF
-,TRBJ1-2,-,TRBV11-2,TGTGCCAGCAGCTCGTTGACAGAAAGCTATGGCTACACCTTC,CASSSLTESYGYTF
-,TRBJ2-7,-,TRBV5-1,TGCGCCAGCAGCCCAGGGGTGATGTACGAGCAGTACTTC,CASSPGVMYEQYF
-,TRBJ1-2,-,TRBV5-8,TGTGCCAGCAGCTTAACAGGAGTATCTAACTATGGCTACACCTTC,CASSLTGVSNYGYTF
-,TRBJ1-1,-,TRBV12-3/TRBV12-4,TGTGCCAGCAGTTTAGTGGCATTTACTGAAGCTTTCTTT,CASSLVAFTEAFF
-,TRBJ1-1,-,TRBV21-1,TGTGCCAGCAGCCCGAACACTGAAGCTTTCTTT,CASSPNTEAFF
-,TRBJ1-2,-,TRBV6-2/TRBV6-3,TGTGCCAGCAGTTATAAGGGGCGCGGCTATGGCTACACCTTC,CASSYKGRGYGYTF
few,TRBJ2-2,TRBD2,TRBV4-1,TGCGCCAGCAGCCAAGATCCTGAGCGGGAGGGCCCTGGGGAGCTGTTTTTT,CASSQDPEREGPGELFF
-,TRBJ2-2,-,TRBV5-1,TGCGCCAGCAGCTTCGACAGCTCGAAGAACACCGGGGAGCTGTTTTTT,CASSFDSSKNTGELFF
-,TRBJ1-5,-,TRBV19,TGTGCCAGTAGTATTGGGGATCAGCCCCAGCATTTT,CASSIGDQPQHF
-,TRBJ2-7,-,TRBV7-6,TGTGCCAGCAGCCCCCTAGGGGTCAGCTCCTACGAGCAGTACTTC,CASSPLGVSSYEQYF
-,TRBJ2-1,TRBD1,TRBV7-8,TGTGCCAGCAGCTTATCCAGGGGCGGGACAGGGCCCAATGAGCAGTTCTTC,CASSLSRGGTGPNEQFF
-,TRBJ1-1,TRBD1,TRBV12-5,TGTGCTAGTTCCGGGACAGGGGAAATCCTGAACACTGAAGCTTTCTTT,CASSGTGEILNTEAFF
-,TRBJ1-3,-,TRBV18,TGTGCCAGCTCACCACCGGCTCAATCAGGAAACACCATATATTTT,CASSPPAQSGNTIYF
-,TRBJ1-5,-,TRBV6-2/TRBV6-3,TGTGCCAGCAGTTACCGAGGACAGCGCAATCAGCCCCAGCATTTT,CASSYRGQRNQPQHF
-,TRBJ2-1,TRBD2,TRBV6-5,TGTGCCAGCAGTTCCCCGGGACTAGCTTTCTACAATGAGCAGTTCTTC,CASSSPGLAFYNEQFF
-,TRBJ2-7,TRBD2,TRBV5-4,TGTGCCAGCAGCTCCCCACCGGGGACTAGCGGGAGTTACGAGCAGTACTTC,CASSSPPGTSGSYEQYF
-,TRBJ2-3,-,TRBV7-7,TGTGCCAGCAGCCAGACTAGTTCTAGCACAGATACGCAGTATTTT,CASSQTSSSTDTQYF
-,TRBJ2-3,-,TRBV10-1,TGCGCCAGCAGGGACGGTTGGAACACAGATACGCAGTATTTT,CASRDGWNTDTQYF
once,TRBJ1-4,-,TRBV19,TGTGCCAGTAGTATTGGCGGGACTGCAACTAATGAAAAACTGTTTTTT,CASSIGGTATNEKLFF
-,TRBJ2-7,-,TRBV3-1/TRBV3-2,TGTGCCAGCAGCCAAGGCTACGAGCAGTACTTC,CASSQGYEQYF
once,TRBJ2-2,-,TRBV9,TGTGCCAGCTCCCCAAGTGGGAGCTTAGGGGAGCTGTTTTTT,CASSPSGSLGELFF
-,TRBJ2-2,TRBD2,TRBV28,TGTGCCAGCAGCCAGTCCCCGGGAGGCGGGGTCACCGGGGAGCTGTTTTTT,CASSQSPGGGVTGELFF
-,TRBJ2-7,-,TRBV5-4,TGTGCCAGCAGCCCCACCCCAGGGAACTCCTACGAGCAGTACTTC,CASSPTPGNSYEQYF
-,TRBJ1-4,-,TRBV5-1,TGCGCCAGCAGCTTGGAGTGGGCCAATGAAAAACTGTTTTTT,CASSLEWANEKLFF
-,TRBJ2-6,-,TRBV19,TGTGCCACCAGGCAGGGCTCTGGGGCCAACGTCCTGACTTTC,CATRQGSGANVLTF
-,TRBJ1-2,TRBD1,TRBV27,TGTGCCAGCAGTATGGGACAGTTGGGTGGCTACACCTTC,CASSMGQLGGYTF
-,TRBJ1-5,TRBD1,TRBV7-2,TGTGCCAGCAGCCCGACAGGGGACCAGCCCCAGCATTTT,CASSPTGDQPQHF
once,TRBJ2-4,-,TRBV11-2,TGTGCCAGCAGCTCAGGGGGGATTCAGTACTTC,CASSSGGIQYF